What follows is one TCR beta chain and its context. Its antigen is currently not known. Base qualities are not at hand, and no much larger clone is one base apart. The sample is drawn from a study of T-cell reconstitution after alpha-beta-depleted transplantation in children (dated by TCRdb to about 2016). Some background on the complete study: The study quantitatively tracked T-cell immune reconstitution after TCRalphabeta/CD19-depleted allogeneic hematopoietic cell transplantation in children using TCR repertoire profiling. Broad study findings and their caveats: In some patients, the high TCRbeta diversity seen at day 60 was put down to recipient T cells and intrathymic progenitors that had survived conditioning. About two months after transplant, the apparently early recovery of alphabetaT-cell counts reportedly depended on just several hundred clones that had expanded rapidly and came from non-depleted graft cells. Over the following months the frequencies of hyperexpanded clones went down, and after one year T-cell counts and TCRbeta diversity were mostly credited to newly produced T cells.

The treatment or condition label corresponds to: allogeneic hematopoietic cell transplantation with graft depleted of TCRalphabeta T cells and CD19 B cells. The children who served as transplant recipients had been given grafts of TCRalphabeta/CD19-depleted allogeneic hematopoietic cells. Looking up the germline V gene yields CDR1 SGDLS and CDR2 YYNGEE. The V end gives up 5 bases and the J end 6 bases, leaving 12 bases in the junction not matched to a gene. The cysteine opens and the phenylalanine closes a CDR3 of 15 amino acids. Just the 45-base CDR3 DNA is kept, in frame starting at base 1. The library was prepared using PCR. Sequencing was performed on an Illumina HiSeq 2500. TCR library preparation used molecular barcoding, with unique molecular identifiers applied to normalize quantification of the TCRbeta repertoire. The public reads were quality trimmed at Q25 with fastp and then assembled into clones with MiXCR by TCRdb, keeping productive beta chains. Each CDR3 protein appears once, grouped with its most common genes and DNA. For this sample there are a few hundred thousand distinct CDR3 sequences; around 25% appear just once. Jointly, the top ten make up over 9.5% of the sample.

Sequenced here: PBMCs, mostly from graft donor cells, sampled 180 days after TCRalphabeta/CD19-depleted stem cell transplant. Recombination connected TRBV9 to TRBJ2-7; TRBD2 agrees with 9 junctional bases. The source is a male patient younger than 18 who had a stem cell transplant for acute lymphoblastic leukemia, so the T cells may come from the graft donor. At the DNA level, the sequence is TGTGCCAGCAGTCTTACCGGGACTAGCTTTTTCGAGCAGTACTTC. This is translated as CASSLTGTSFFEQYF.